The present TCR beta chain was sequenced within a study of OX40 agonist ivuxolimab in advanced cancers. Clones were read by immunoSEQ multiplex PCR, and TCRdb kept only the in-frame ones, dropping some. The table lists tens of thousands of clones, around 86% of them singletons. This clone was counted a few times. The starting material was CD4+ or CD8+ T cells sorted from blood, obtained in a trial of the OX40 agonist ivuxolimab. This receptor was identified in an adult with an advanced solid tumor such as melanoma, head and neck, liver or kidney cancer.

CDR3 nucleotides: TGTGCCTGGAGTTCCGGACAGTTTGAAGCTTTCTTT. Amino acid sequence: CAWSSGQFEAFF. The J gene is TRBJ1-1, the V gene TRBV30; TRBD1 might be the D (6 bases). CDR3 length equals 12 residues. V was cut by 2 bases and J by 7 bases, with 11 bases left in between. The germline gives CDR1 GTSNPN, CDR2 SVGIG (reference sequence).